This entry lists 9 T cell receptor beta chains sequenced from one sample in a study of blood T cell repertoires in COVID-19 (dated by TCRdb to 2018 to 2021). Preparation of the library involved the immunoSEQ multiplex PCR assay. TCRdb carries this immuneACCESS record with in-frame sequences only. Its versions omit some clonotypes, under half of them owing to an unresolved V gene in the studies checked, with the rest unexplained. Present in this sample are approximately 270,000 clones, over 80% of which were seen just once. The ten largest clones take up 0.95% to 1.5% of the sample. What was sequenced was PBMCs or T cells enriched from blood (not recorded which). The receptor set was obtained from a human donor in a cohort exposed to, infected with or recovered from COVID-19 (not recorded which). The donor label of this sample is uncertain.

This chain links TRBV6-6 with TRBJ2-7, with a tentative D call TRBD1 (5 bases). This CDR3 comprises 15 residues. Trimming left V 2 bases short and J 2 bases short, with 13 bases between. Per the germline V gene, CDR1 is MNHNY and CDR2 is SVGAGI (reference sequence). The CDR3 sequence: CASSYLGQGTYEQYF. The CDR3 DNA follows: TGTGCCAGCAGTTACCTGGGCCAGGGCACCTACGAGCAGTACTTC.

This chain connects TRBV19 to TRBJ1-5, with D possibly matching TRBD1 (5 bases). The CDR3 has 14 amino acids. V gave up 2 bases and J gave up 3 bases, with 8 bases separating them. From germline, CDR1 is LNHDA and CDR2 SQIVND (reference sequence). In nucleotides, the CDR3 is TGTGCCAGTAGTATACCAGGGCCCAATCAGCCCCAGCATTTT. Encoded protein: CASSIPGPNQPQHF.

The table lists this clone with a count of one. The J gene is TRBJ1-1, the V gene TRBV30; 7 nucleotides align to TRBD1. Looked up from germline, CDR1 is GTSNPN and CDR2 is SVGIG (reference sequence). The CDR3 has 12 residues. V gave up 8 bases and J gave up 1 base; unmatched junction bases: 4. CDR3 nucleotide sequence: TGTGCCGTGAACAGGGGGAACACTGAAGCTTTCTTT. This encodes CAVNRGNTEAFF.

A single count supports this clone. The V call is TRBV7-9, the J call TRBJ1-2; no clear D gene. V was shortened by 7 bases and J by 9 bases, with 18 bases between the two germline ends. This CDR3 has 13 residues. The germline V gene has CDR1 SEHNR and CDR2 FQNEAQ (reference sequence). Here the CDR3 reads CASTLSGFESYTF. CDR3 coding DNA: TGTGCCAGCACCCTTTCGGGGTTCGAGAGCTACACCTTC.

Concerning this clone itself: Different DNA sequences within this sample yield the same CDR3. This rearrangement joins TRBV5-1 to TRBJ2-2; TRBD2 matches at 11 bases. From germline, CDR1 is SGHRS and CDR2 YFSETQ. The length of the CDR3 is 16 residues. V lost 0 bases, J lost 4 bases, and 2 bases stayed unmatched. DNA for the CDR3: TGCGCCAGCAGCTTGGCGCTAGCGGGGGGCACCGGGGAGCTGTTTTTT. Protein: CASSLALAGGTGELFF.

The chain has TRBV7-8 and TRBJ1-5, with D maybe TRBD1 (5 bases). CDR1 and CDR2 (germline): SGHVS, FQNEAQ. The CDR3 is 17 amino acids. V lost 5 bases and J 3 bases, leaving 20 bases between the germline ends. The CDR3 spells CASSPWQGGPTNQPQHF. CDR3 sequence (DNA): TGTGCCAGCAGCCCCTGGCAGGGAGGCCCTACCAATCAGCCCCAGCATTTT. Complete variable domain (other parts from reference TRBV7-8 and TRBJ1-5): GAGVSQSPRYKVAKRGQDVALRCDPISGHVSLFWYQQALGQGPEFLTYFQNEAQLDKSGLPSDRFFAERPEGSVSTLKIQRTQQEDSAVYLCASSPWQGGPTNQPQHFGDGTRLSIL.

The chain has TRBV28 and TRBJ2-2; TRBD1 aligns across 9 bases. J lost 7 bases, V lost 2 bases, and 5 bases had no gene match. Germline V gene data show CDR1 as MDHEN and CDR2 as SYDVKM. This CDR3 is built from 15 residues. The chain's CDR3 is CASSLLGQGIGELFF. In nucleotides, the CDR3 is TGTGCCAGCAGTTTACTCGGACAGGGGATCGGGGAGCTGTTTTTT.

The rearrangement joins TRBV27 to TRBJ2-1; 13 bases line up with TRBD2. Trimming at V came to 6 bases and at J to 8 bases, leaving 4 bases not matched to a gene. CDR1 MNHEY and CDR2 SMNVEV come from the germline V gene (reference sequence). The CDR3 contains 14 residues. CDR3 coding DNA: TGTGCCAGCAGACTAGCGGGGGGGTTGTATGAGCAGTTCTTC. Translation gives CASRLAGGLYEQFF.

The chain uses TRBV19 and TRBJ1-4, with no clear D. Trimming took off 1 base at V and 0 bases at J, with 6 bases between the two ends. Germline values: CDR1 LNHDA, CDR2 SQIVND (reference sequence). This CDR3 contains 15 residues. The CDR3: CASSIGAPTNEKLFF. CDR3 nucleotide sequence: TGTGCCAGTAGTATAGGGGCACCAACTAATGAAAAACTGTTTTTT. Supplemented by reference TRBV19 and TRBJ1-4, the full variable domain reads DGGITQSPKYLFRKEGQNVTLSCEQNLNHDAMYWYRQDPGQGLRLIYYSQIVNDFQKGDIAEGYSVSREKKESFPLTVTSAQKNPTAFYLCASSIGAPTNEKLFFGSGTQLSVL.